These 3 T cell receptor beta chains came from one sample sequenced in a study of blood T cell repertoires in COVID-19. Assay used: immunoSEQ multiplex PCR; TCRdb lists only in-frame clones, some missing. The profile shows about 170,000 clones, about 80% of them singletons. Sequencing was carried out using peripheral blood. The source of these receptors is a man aged 70 or older with active or convalescent COVID-19.

The genes are TRBV4-1 and TRBJ2-3; 10 bases line up with TRBD2. Unmatched junction bases numbered 16, after V lost 6 bases and J lost 4 bases. Looked up from germline, CDR1 is MGHRA and CDR2 is YSYEKL. The CDR3 length is 18 residues. CDR3 residues: CASSKESGGTSEADTQYF. CDR3 in DNA: TGCGCCAGCAGTAAGGAGTCTGGGGGGACTAGCGAGGCAGATACGCAGTATTTT.

The chain recombines TRBV7-6 with TRBJ1-1; D gene uncertain. The CDR3 is 14 residues long. Germline-derived CDR1 and CDR2 are SGHVS and FNYEAQ. V was trimmed by 1 base and J by 0 bases, leaving 6 bases between them. The CDR3 DNA sequence: TGTGCCAGCAGCTTAGACAGAATGAACACTGAAGCTTTCTTT. The encoded protein is CASSLDRMNTEAFF.

V usage is TRBV7-9 and J usage is TRBJ1-5; TRBD1 matches at 7 bases. The ends lost 5 bases at V and 4 bases at J; junction bases unmatched: 5. Germline V gene sequence: CDR1 SEHNR, CDR2 FQNEAQ (reference sequence). The CDR3 loop spans 14 amino acids. DNA for the CDR3: TGTGCCAGCAGCCTCCGGGACAGTAATCAGCCCCAGCATTTT. This translates into CASSLRDSNQPQHF.